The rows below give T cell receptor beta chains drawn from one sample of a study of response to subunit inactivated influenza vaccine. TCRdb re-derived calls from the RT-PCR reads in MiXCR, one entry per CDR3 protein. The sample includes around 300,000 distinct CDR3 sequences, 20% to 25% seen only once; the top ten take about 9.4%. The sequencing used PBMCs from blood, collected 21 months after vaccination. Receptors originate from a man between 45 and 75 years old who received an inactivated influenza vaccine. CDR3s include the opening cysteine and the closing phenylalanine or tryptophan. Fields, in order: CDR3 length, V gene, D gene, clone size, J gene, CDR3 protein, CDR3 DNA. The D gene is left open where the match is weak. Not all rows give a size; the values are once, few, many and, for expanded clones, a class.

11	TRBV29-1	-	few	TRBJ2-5	CSVEKGETQYF	TGCAGCGTTGAAAAAGGAGAGACCCAGTACTTC
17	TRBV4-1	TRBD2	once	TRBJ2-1	CASSQRSAGVGYNEQFF	TGCGCCAGCAGCCAAAGGTCCGCGGGAGTCGGATACAATGAGCAGTTCTTC
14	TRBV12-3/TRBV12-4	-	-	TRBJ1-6	CASTSGSRNSPLHF	TGTGCCAGCACCTCGGGATCCCGGAATTCACCCCTCCACTTT
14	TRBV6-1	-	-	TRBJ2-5	CASSITGLQETQYF	TGTGCCAGCAGCATTACGGGACTGCAAGAGACCCAGTACTTC
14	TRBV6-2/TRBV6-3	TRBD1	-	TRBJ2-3	CASSVTGGIDTQYF	TGTGCCAGCAGTGTGACAGGGGGGATAGATACGCAGTATTTT
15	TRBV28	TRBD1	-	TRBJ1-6	CASSQGGRVVAPLHF	TGTGCCAGCAGCCAGGGGGGCAGGGTGGTGGCACCCCTCCACTTT
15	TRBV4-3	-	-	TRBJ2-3	CASSQDPFLLYTQYF	TGCGCCAGCAGCCAAGACCCGTTCCTCCTTTATACGCAGTATTTT
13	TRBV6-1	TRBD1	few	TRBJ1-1	CASTFPGTGEAFF	TGTGCCAGCACCTTCCCAGGGACAGGTGAAGCTTTCTTT
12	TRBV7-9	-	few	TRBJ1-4	CASSPGAEKLFF	TGTGCCAGCAGCCCCGGGGCCGAAAAACTGTTTTTT
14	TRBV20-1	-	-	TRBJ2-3	CSASMAVPTDTQYF	TGCAGTGCTAGTATGGCTGTCCCCACAGATACGCAGTATTTT
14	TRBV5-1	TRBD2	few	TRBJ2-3	CASSPSGDTDTQYF	TGCGCCAGCAGTCCTAGCGGGGACACAGATACGCAGTATTTT
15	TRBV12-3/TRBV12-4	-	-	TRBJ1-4	CASSFIGKRGEKLFF	TGTGCCAGCAGTTTTATCGGGAAACGGGGTGAAAAACTGTTTTTT
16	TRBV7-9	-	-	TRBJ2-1	CASSSRDSAQGYEQFF	TGTGCCAGCAGCTCCAGGGACTCTGCTCAGGGCTATGAGCAGTTCTTC
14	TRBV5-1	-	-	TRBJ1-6	CASSSGQRNSPLHF	TGCGCCAGCAGCTCGGGACAACGAAATTCACCCCTCCACTTT
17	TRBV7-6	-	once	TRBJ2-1	CASSLLVSGNSYNEQFF	TGTGCCAGCAGCTTACTCGTTAGCGGAAACTCCTACAATGAGCAGTTCTTC
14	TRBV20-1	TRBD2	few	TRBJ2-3	CSAKLAGPRDTQYF	TGCAGTGCTAAGCTAGCGGGGCCCCGAGATACGCAGTATTTT
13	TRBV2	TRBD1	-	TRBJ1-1	CASSLTGFTEAFF	TGTGCCAGCAGCCTGACAGGGTTCACTGAAGCTTTCTTT
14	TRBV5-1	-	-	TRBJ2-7	CASSMDRSSYEQYF	TGCGCCAGCAGTATGGACAGAAGCTCCTACGAGCAGTACTTC
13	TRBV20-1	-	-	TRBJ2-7	CRAHEPSSYEQYF	TGCAGAGCACACGAACCGAGCTCCTACGAGCAGTACTTC
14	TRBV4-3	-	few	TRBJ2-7	CASSSWQGSYEQYF	TGCGCCAGCAGCTCGTGGCAGGGGTCCTACGAGCAGTACTTC
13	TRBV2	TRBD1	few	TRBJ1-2	CASRETGDGGYTF	TGTGCCAGCAGGGAAACAGGGGATGGTGGCTACACCTTC
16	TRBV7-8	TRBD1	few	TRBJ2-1	CASSLLGTGVLDEQFF	TGTGCCAGCAGCCTCCTGGGGACAGGGGTTTTGGATGAGCAGTTCTTC
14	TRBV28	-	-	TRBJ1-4	CASSLEGIKGKLFF	TGTGCCAGCAGTTTAGAAGGGATAAAGGGGAAACTGTTTTTT
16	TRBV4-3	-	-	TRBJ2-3	CASSKRTGLPTDTQYF	TGCGCCAGCAGCAAGAGAACGGGACTGCCAACAGATACGCAGTATTTT
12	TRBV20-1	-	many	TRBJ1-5	CSASRMNQPQHF	TGCAGTGCTTCCCGGATGAATCAGCCCCAGCATTTT
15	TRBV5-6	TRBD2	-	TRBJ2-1	CASSPWRGGNNEQFF	TGTGCCAGCAGCCCCTGGCGGGGGGGTAACAATGAGCAGTTCTTC